Given below is one T cell receptor (beta chain) in context. Its binding antigen is unknown. One base away there is no much larger clone; base qualities are not given. CDR1 and CDR2 (SGHAT, FQNNGV) derive from the germline V gene. From the cysteine through the phenylalanine, the CDR3 covers 15 amino acids. Only the CDR3 part of the read is kept: 45 bases, read in frame from the first base. The V and J ends are trimmed by 0 bases and 14 bases, leaving 20 bases between them. Sequencing was performed on an Illumina NovaSeq 6000. TCR cDNA was synthesized by 5'RACE template switching, which introduced a universal primer site and unique molecular identifiers. Priming for cDNA synthesis came from both the TCR alpha and TCR beta constant segments. Two PCR steps were used to amplify libraries, with sample barcodes and sequencing adapters being added in the second step. Sequencing of the libraries was done on either Illumina HiSeq 2500 (2x100 bp) or NovaSeq (2x150 bp). The paper's processing steps were these. MIGEC was used to demultiplex reads and collapse the reads into UMI consensus sequences, and MiXCR was used for V(D)J alignment. Vaccine-responding clonotypes were defined with edgeR using replicate PBMC samples, requiring FDR below 0.01 and a log2 fold change above 5 up to day 15. Each bulk clonotype received a CD4 or CD8 identity based on whether the sequenced CD4 or CD8 repertoire contained that clonotype at higher abundance. TCRdb's own reprocessing of the public reads used fastp at Q25 and MiXCR and kept productive beta chains. For every CDR3 protein sequence, its rows merge into one entry that carries the most common genes and DNA. The V and J calls and clone size are TCRdb's, not the authors'. The sample has about 340,000 distinct CDR3 sequences on record, about 4% of them singletons. The top ten clonotypes cover about 24% of the sample.

This sample stems from a study of T cells after yellow fever vaccination (dated by TCRdb to about 2019). About the study as a whole: The SMART-Seq v4 Ultra Low Input RNA kit was used to prepare libraries from fractions with low cell numbers. Two healthy male donors, one aged 18 to 30 and one aged 30 to 40 years, were included in the cohort. Blood was collected at multiple timepoints before and after primary and secondary immunization, and bulk PBMC replicates and cell subsets were isolated. To follow T-cell clones before and after both primary and booster YFV17D yellow fever vaccination, bulk TCR alpha and beta repertoires underwent longitudinal sequencing. What the study reported, not specific to this receptor: A small fraction of clonotypes appeared in both the CD4 and CD8 compartments, likely as a result of convergent recombination. Compared with the primary T-cell response, the secondary T-cell response was weaker but faster, peaking on day 5 rather than day 15. Only a couple of donors were included in the study, so the extent to which the findings can be generalized is limited. Computational filtering was needed because FACS-sorted repertoires could contain abundant contaminating clonotypes from the bulk population. Most clones expanded after primary vaccination (96% of CD4 and over 80% of CD8) were re-detected after the booster, suggesting that broad memory maintenance occurred.

This sample's treatment or condition label indicates: live attenuated yellow fever vaccine strain. At each blood-draw timepoint, two biological replicates of bulk PBMCs were collected. A standard Ficoll-Paque protocol was used to isolate PBMCs from peripheral blood. TriZol was used to extract RNA from bulk PBMCs, from CD4 and CD8 fractions, and from dextramer-positive and dextramer-negative fractions. The V and J genes are TRBV11-2 and TRBJ2-1; the D gene is possibly TRBD1, with 6 bases matching. Sequencing was performed on PBMCs, taken 5 days after the yellow fever booster vaccination. The receptor was derived from a man aged 18 to 29 who received the YFV17D yellow fever vaccine. The CDR3 region: CASSLEAQGPRAEFF. At the DNA level, the sequence is TGTGCCAGCAGCTTAGAAGCCCAGGGGCCCCGAGCAGAGTTCTTC.